The rows below give T cell receptor beta chains drawn from one sample of a study of blood T cell repertoires in COVID-19. Clones were sequenced by immunoSEQ multiplex PCR, and TCRdb holds only the in-frame ones, with some missing. The sample contains roughly 90,000 clones, roughly 83% of which appear only once. Sequencing was carried out using peripheral blood. The receptors shown here come from a human donor in a cohort sampled during active COVID-19. The CDR3 runs from the conserved cysteine through the conserved F or W. The order of the fields is clone size, J gene, V gene, D gene, CDR3 DNA, CDR3 protein. D genes are given only for firm matches. Expanded clones are given a class, and other clones once, few, many or no size at all.

NA,TRBJ2-2,TRBV4-3,NA,TGCGCCAGCAGCCAAGCAGGGGGGTATGCGAACACCGGGGAGCTGTTTTTT,CASSQAGGYANTGELFF
NA,TRBJ2-3,TRBV7-6,NA,TGTGCCAGCAGCTTAGGAACCTTAGGGGGGGGTAGCACAGATACGCAGTATTTT,CASSLGTLGGGSTDTQYF
NA,TRBJ2-1,TRBV19,NA,TGTGCCAGTAGTATAGTAGCCGGCGGTGAGCAGTTCTTC,CASSIVAGGEQFF
NA,TRBJ2-5,TRBV27,NA,TGTGCCAGCAACAGTACCCGACAGGCCGGGGAGACCCAGTACTTC,CASNSTRQAGETQYF
NA,TRBJ1-1,TRBV3-1/TRBV3-2,NA,TGTGCCAGCAGCGTCGTGGCTGAATCATCTGAAGCTTTCTTT,CASSVVAESSEAFF
NA,TRBJ2-7,TRBV5-1,TRBD2,TGCGCCAGCAGCTTGGTCCTAGCGGGAGGGGTCTACGAGCAGTACTTC,CASSLVLAGGVYEQYF
NA,TRBJ2-7,TRBV5-6,TRBD1,TGTGCCAGCAGCTTGACAGGGGCAGCCTACGAGCAGTACTTC,CASSLTGAAYEQYF
NA,TRBJ1-2,TRBV21-1,NA,TGTGCCTTTTCCCGGGCAGGGGCTATTGGCTACACCTTC,CAFSRAGAIGYTF
NA,TRBJ1-1,TRBV12-5,NA,TGTGCTAGTGGTACCGGGACTCTAGGTGGGACTGAAGCTTTCTTT,CASGTGTLGGTEAFF
NA,TRBJ1-5,TRBV6-2/TRBV6-3,TRBD1,TGTGCCAGCAGTTACCCCCAGACAGGGGCGGCCAATCAGCCCCAGCATTTT,CASSYPQTGAANQPQHF
NA,TRBJ2-3,TRBV12-2,NA,TGTGCAAGTCGCCTAAGCCCCCCTAGGCGGCCCAGCACAGATACGCAGTATTTT,CASRLSPPRRPSTDTQYF
once,TRBJ1-1,TRBV29-1,NA,TGCAGCGTTGACGGGGTCCTGAACACTGAAGCTTTCTTT,CSVDGVLNTEAFF
NA,TRBJ2-1,TRBV4-3,NA,TGCGCCAGCAGCCAAGTGGGAGCTTACAATGAGCAGTTCTTC,CASSQVGAYNEQFF
NA,TRBJ2-5,TRBV15,NA,TGTGCCACCAGCAGTCCCCGAGGGGAGACCCAGTACTTC,CATSSPRGETQYF
NA,TRBJ2-5,TRBV3-1/TRBV3-2,TRBD2,TGTGCCAGCAGCCAAGAAACTTTTGGACTAGAAGTCCAAGAGACCCAGTACTTC,CASSQETFGLEVQETQYF
NA,TRBJ2-5,TRBV6-5,NA,TGTGCCAGCAGGGGCCACACGGTCGCCCAAGAGACCCAGTACTTC,CASRGHTVAQETQYF
NA,TRBJ2-2,TRBV5-5,TRBD2,TGTGCCAGCAGCTTCTGGTCTAGCGGGAGGGCGAGGACCGGGGAGCTGTTTTTT,CASSFWSSGRARTGELFF
once,TRBJ1-4,TRBV14,NA,TGTGCCAGCAGCCAAGAGACCCGGGATCATGAAAAACTGTTTTTT,CASSQETRDHEKLFF
NA,TRBJ2-7,TRBV4-2,TRBD2,TGTGCCAGCAGCCAGACCTTATGGCGGGAGGTTTTGTACGAGCAGTACTTC,CASSQTLWREVLYEQYF
NA,TRBJ2-5,TRBV4-3,NA,TGCGCCAGCAGCCAAGATCCAGGGTTTAAAGAGACCCAGTACTTC,CASSQDPGFKETQYF
NA,TRBJ1-2,TRBV4-3,NA,TGCGCCAGCAGCCAAGATCTGGAGACAGGCATCTATGGCTACACCTTC,CASSQDLETGIYGYTF
once,TRBJ1-1,TRBV6-5,NA,TGTGCCAGCCGATTAGGTCGGGACACTGAAGCTTTCTTT,CASRLGRDTEAFF
NA,TRBJ2-2,TRBV30,TRBD1,TGTGCCTGGAGTGTACAAGGACAGGGGGCCCGGGAGCTGTTTTTT,CAWSVQGQGARELFF
NA,TRBJ2-7,TRBV28,TRBD1,TGTGCCAGCAGTCAAAGACAGGGGCTCTACGAGCAGTACTTC,CASSQRQGLYEQYF
NA,TRBJ1-1,TRBV30,NA,TGTGCCTGGACTCACGGGACTGAAGCTTTCTTT,CAWTHGTEAFF